Listed here are 12 T cell receptor beta chains from one sample, sequenced in a study of blood T cells in healthy people across ages. A second PCR, run for 7 to 11 cycles, used a sample-barcoded 5' primer plus a J-beta primer mix. A single record per CDR3 protein comes from TCRdb applying MiXCR to the 5' RACE reads. Altogether around 670,000 distinct CDR3 sequences are present, about 30% being singletons, with the ten largest covering more than 15%. Sequencing was carried out using blood. Receptor source: a woman aged 80 or older in good health.

This clonotype was recorded many times. The V gene is TRBV29-1, the J gene TRBJ1-1; possible D gene TRBD1, 5 bases. V was cut by 7 bases and J by 5 bases, with 17 bases left in between. The CDR3 has 13 residues. Germline V lookup: CDR1 SQVTM, CDR2 ANQGSEA. CDR3 in amino acids: CSATAREGTEAFF. CDR3 nucleotides: TGCAGCGCAACGGCCAGGGAGGGTACTGAAGCTTTCTTT.

The chain joins TRBV20-1 to TRBJ2-7, with D possibly matching TRBD1 (6 bases). CDR3 length equals 14 residues. CDR1 DFQATT and CDR2 SNEGSKA come from the germline V gene (reference sequence). V lost 2 bases to trimming and J lost 0 bases, with 11 bases between them. As DNA, the CDR3 is TGCAGTGCTAGATCGAACAGGGTCTCCTACGAGCAGTACTTC. Its translation: CSARSNRVSYEQYF.

This clonotype was observed a handful of times. CDR3 in amino acids: CAWSHTPAGRNQETQYF. CDR3 coding DNA: TGTGCCTGGAGCCACACTCCCGCGGGACGGAACCAAGAGACCCAGTACTTC. The rearrangement links TRBV30 to TRBJ2-5; TRBD2 might be the D (6 bases). V dropped 3 bases and J dropped 0 bases, with 20 bases sitting between them. The germline V gene encodes CDR1 GTSNPN and CDR2 SVGIG (reference sequence). The CDR3 is 17 amino acids.

As DNA, the CDR3 is TGCAGTGCGGACGAACCTATTCACACTGAAGCTTTCTTT. Encoded protein: CSADEPIHTEAFF. The rearrangement joins TRBV20-1 to TRBJ1-1; D is unclear. There are 13 residues in the CDR3. V was pared by 6 bases and J by 3 bases, with 14 bases between. The V gene's germline CDR1 is DFQATT and CDR2 SNEGSKA (reference sequence).

This clonotype was picked up many times. V gene TRBV6-2 or TRBV6-3 combines with J gene TRBJ2-5; 9 bases match TRBD2. Germline loops: CDR1 MNHEY, CDR2 SVGEGT. The junction had 7 bases not matched to a gene; V was cut back by 2 bases and J by 3 bases. The CDR3 is 16 amino acids. The CDR3 loop is CASSYGSSGDKETQYF. DNA of the CDR3: TGTGCCAGCAGTTACGGGTCTAGCGGGGATAAAGAGACCCAGTACTTC.

Ten or more counts support this clonotype. The chain recombines TRBV5-1 with TRBJ1-2; 12 bases are shared with TRBD1. V dropped 4 bases and J dropped 7; count of bases not matched to a gene: 8. Germline CDR1 is SGHRS and CDR2 is YFSETQ. The CDR3 spans 15 residues. The CDR3 loop reads CASSPAGQGAGGYTF. The CDR3 DNA follows: TGCGCCAGCAGCCCAGCGGGACAGGGGGCTGGTGGCTACACCTTC.

The chain uses TRBV7-8 and TRBJ1-4, with 11 bases fitting TRBD1. Germline CDR1 is SGHVS and CDR2 is FQNEAQ. This CDR3 comprises 16 residues. The V gene end was trimmed by 2 bases and the J gene end by 8 bases; junction bases not matched to a gene: 7. The CDR3 nucleotides are TGTGCCAGCAGCTTACTCCGGGACAGGGGGGCGGAAAAACTGTTTTTT. Translation gives CASSLLRDRGAEKLFF.

This clonotype was counted a few times. The CDR3 spells CASSTGYNEQFF. Here the CDR3 DNA reads TGCGCCAGCAGTACCGGCTACAATGAGCAGTTCTTC. This chain connects TRBV23-1 to TRBJ2-1; no clear D. TRBV23-1 is designated an ORF whose function remains uncertain. Deletions cut 5 bases from V and 3 bases from J, with 5 bases between. The CDR3 loop spans 12 amino acids.

The CDR3 DNA reads as TGTGCCAGCAGCCCTCAGGGTTACGGTGGCTACACCTTC. Amino acid sequence: CASSPQGYGGYTF. The rearrangement joins TRBV7-3 to TRBJ1-2; D is perhaps TRBD1 (5 bases). Trimming took off 5 bases at V and 7 bases at J, with 14 bases between the two ends. The CDR3 loop spans 13 amino acids. Germline-derived CDR1 and CDR2 are SGHTA and FQGTGA.

This clonotype was picked up many times. The V and J genes are TRBV2 and TRBJ2-3; no reliable D call. Germline loops: CDR1 SNHLY, CDR2 FYNNEI. There are 13 residues in the CDR3. V shed 6 bases and J shed 5 bases, with 12 bases lying between them. The CDR3 loop is CASRLDGQDTQYF. The DNA of the CDR3 is TGTGCCAGCAGATTGGACGGCCAAGATACGCAGTATTTT.

CDR3 nucleotides: TGTGCCAGTAGTATGCGTCTCCAAGAGACCCAGTACTTC. Translating gives CASSMRLQETQYF. The rearrangement uses TRBV19 and TRBJ2-5; D not resolved. This CDR3 spans 13 amino acids. The V gene's germline CDR1 is LNHDA and CDR2 SQIVND (reference sequence). V was pared by 3 bases and J by 1 base, with 6 bases between.

As concerns this clonotype: One base away lies a much larger clone, so this may be a sequencing read error. V and J are TRBV5-6 and TRBJ2-3; weak D call: TRBD2 (5 bases). Trimming cost V 7 bases and J 0 bases, with 15 bases left between them. Looked up from germline, CDR1 is SGHDT and CDR2 is YYEEEE. The CDR3 consists of 15 residues. The DNA of the CDR3 is TGTGCCAGCGGCCCGAGCGGCCGTAGCACAGATACGCAGTATTTT. It is translated as CASGPSGRSTDTQYF.